A selection of T cell receptor beta chains follows, all from one sample in a study of blood T cell repertoires in COVID-19. Data came from immunoSEQ multiplex PCR; TCRdb stores just in-frame clones and leaves some out. The sample has nearly 300,000 clones, around 92% seen once. Sequencing was carried out using PBMCs or T cells enriched from blood (not recorded which). These receptors originate from a woman between 45 and 65 years old who had been exposed to COVID-19. Each CDR3 is given with its conserved first and last residue. A D gene is named only where the DNA matches it firmly. Size is omitted from some rows. Given values are once, few, many or a class for expanded clones.

j_gene	d_gene	v_gene	abundance	CDR3aa	CDR3nt
TRBJ2-2	.	TRBV4-1	.	CASSGGGLNTGELFF	TGCGCCAGCAGCGGCGGCGGCCTGAACACCGGGGAGCTGTTTTTT
TRBJ2-1	TRBD1	TRBV6-9	once	CASAPRDRGLYEQFF	TGTGCCAGCGCGCCCCGGGACAGGGGGCTTTATGAGCAGTTCTTC
TRBJ1-5	TRBD1	TRBV3-1/TRBV3-2	.	CASSLDRGNQPQHF	TGTGCCAGCAGCCTTGACAGGGGCAATCAGCCCCAGCATTTT
TRBJ1-2	.	TRBV30	.	CAWSLGDYGYTF	TGTGCCTGGAGTTTAGGGGACTATGGCTACACCTTC
TRBJ1-4	.	TRBV30	.	CAWRGGAHSDPLFF	TGTGCCTGGAGGGGAGGGGCGCATTCCGACCCCCTTTTTTTT
TRBJ1-1	.	TRBV7-2	.	CASSLWATINTEAFF	TGTGCCAGCAGCTTATGGGCAACCATAAACACTGAAGCTTTCTTT
TRBJ1-1	TRBD1	TRBV19	.	CASTDRVNTEAFF	TGTGCCAGTACGGACAGGGTGAACACTGAAGCTTTCTTT
TRBJ2-5	.	TRBV10-3	.	CAISETTTSFQETQYF	TGTGCCATCAGTGAGACCACCACTAGCTTCCAAGAGACCCAGTACTTC
TRBJ1-2	.	TRBV19	.	CATARQNYGYTF	TGTGCCACTGCACGACAGAACTATGGCTACACCTTC
TRBJ2-5	TRBD2	TRBV28	.	CASSLFGGEDEETQYF	TGTGCCAGCAGTTTATTTGGGGGGGAGGATGAAGAGACCCAGTACTTC
TRBJ2-7	TRBD1	TRBV6-5	once	CASIQGAGSSYEQYF	TGTGCCAGCATTCAGGGGGCGGGCTCCTCCTACGAGCAGTACTTC
TRBJ1-1	.	TRBV6-5	.	CASSYSTGTPNTEAFF	TGTGCCAGCAGTTACTCGACCGGGACTCCAAACACTGAAGCTTTCTTT
TRBJ2-5	.	TRBV29-1	.	CSVDSAGRGETQYF	TGCAGCGTTGATTCGGCAGGGAGGGGGGAGACCCAGTACTTC
TRBJ1-4	.	TRBV11-2	.	CASSPGAREKLFF	TGTGCCAGCAGTCCAGGGGCCCGTGAAAAACTGTTTTTT
TRBJ2-7	.	TRBV20-1	.	CSAPTGYEQYF	TGCAGTGCTCCCACAGGTTACGAGCAGTACTTC
TRBJ1-2	TRBD1	TRBV2	.	CATIQLTGDGYTF	TGTGCCACCATACAATTGACAGGGGACGGCTACACCTTC
TRBJ1-5	.	TRBV7-2	.	CASSYQINNQPQHF	TGTGCCAGCAGCTATCAGATAAACAATCAGCCCCAGCATTTT
TRBJ2-7	.	TRBV4-1	once	CASSQEGRLTFVQYF	TGCGCCAGCAGCCAAGAGGGGCGGCTTACTTTCGTGCAGTACTTC
TRBJ1-5	TRBD1	TRBV9	.	CASSTTGTQPQHF	TGTGCCAGCAGCACGACAGGGACTCAGCCCCAGCATTTT
TRBJ1-1	.	TRBV7-9	.	CASSFGTNTEAFF	TGTGCCAGCAGCTTTGGCACGAACACTGAAGCTTTCTTT
TRBJ2-3	TRBD2	TRBV10-3	.	CAIMSRTSGSTDTQYF	TGTGCCATCATGTCCCGGACTAGCGGAAGCACAGATACGCAGTATTTT
TRBJ2-7	.	TRBV3-1/TRBV3-2	.	CASSQGDRPSYEQYF	TGTGCCAGCAGCCAAGGAGACAGGCCGTCCTACGAGCAGTACTTC
TRBJ2-3	TRBD2	TRBV7-2	.	CASSLPGLAGRNTQYF	TGTGCCAGCAGCCTCCCGGGGCTAGCGGGGAGGAATACGCAGTATTTT
TRBJ2-3	.	TRBV9	.	CASSLEQGGPDTQYF	TGTGCCAGCAGCCTCGAACAGGGAGGGCCAGATACGCAGTATTTT
TRBJ2-2	.	TRBV18	.	CASSLRAPTGELFF	TGTGCCAGCTCACTCAGGGCTCCGACCGGGGAGCTGTTTTTT